This T cell receptor (beta chain) was documented in a study of CD8 T cells in ankylosing spondylitis. Overall study findings and caveats: Characteristic, it appeared, of ankylosing spondylitis blood was a TCR beta motif of several highly homologous variants. Researchers report that disease-linked clones proved CD8+ and relatively rare in peripheral blood.

For TCR beta, libraries came from quantitative 5'-RACE with molecular barcodes. TCRdb re-derived calls from the 5' RACE reads in MiXCR, one entry per CDR3 protein. The sample carries 700,000 to 1,000,000 distinct CDR3 sequences, 10% to 15% recorded once. As concerns this clonotype: Its cognate antigen is unknown.

The sequenced material came from blood, either unsorted or a sorted T cell fraction (not recorded which). The clonotype originates from a male donor with ankylosing spondylitis.

The CDR3 reads CSAWTGGVGDTQYF. The CDR3 DNA reads as TGCAGTGCGTGGACAGGGGGCGTGGGAGATACGCAGTATTTT. The V call is TRBV20-1, the J call TRBJ2-3, with TRBD1 matching over 11 bases. Germline loops: CDR1 DFQATT, CDR2 SNEGSKA (reference sequence). Trimming took 6 bases from V and 5 from J; bases not matched to a gene: 7. There are 14 residues in the CDR3.